Below are 13 T cell receptor beta chains sequenced from a single sample in a study of technical replicates of blood from a handful of donors. Sequenced by immunoSEQ multiplex PCR; TCRdb stores in-frame clones only, minus some. The top ten clones hold 0.25% to 0.3% of a sample with approximately 73,000 clones, around 93% of them seen once. The sample taken for sequencing was T cells isolated from PBMCs. The receptor source for this set is a human donor in good health.

The chain has TRBV2 and TRBJ2-1, with D maybe TRBD2 (5 bases). The V end lost 7 bases, the J end lost 7 bases, and 8 bases lay between the germline ends. The CDR3 is 11 amino acids. Germline V gene lookup returns CDR1 SNHLY and CDR2 FYNNEI. The CDR3 loop reads CASTAANEQFF. Here the CDR3 DNA reads TGTGCCAGCACAGCGGCGAATGAGCAGTTCTTC.

The chain links TRBV11-3 to TRBJ2-1, with D possibly being TRBD1 (6 bases). CDR1 and CDR2 (germline): SGHNT, YENEEA. V lost 3 bases and J 4 bases, leaving 10 bases between the germline ends. CDR3 length equals 14 residues. CDR3 nucleotide sequence: TGTGCCAGCAGCTTCAGGGGCGAATACAATGAGCAGTTCTTC. Its translation: CASSFRGEYNEQFF.

Only one count was recorded for this clone. The rearrangement joins TRBV5-1 to TRBJ2-1, with 7 bases fitting TRBD2. The trim removed 4 bases at V and 9 bases at J, leaving 10 bases unmatched. The CDR3 contains 14 residues. CDR1 is SGHRS, CDR2 YFSETQ, per germline. CDR3 in amino acids: CASSLGAGASEQFF. CDR3 DNA sequence: TGCGCCAGCAGCCTCGGGGCGGGAGCGTCTGAGCAGTTCTTC.

The rearrangement links TRBV7-8 to TRBJ2-5, with TRBD2 matching 14 bases. The germline V gene has CDR1 SGHVS and CDR2 FQNEAQ. This CDR3 contains 17 residues. V lost 4 bases, J lost 5 bases, and 9 bases stayed unmatched. Written as DNA, the CDR3 is TGTGCCAGCAGCTCCCGGACTAGCGGGGGGCGTGGGGAGACCCAGTACTTC. It is translated as CASSSRTSGGRGETQYF.

This clone was picked up a small number of times. The gene calls are TRBV13 and TRBJ1-6; possible D gene TRBD1, 6 bases. The V gene's germline CDR1 is PRHDT and CDR2 FYEKMQ (reference sequence). The CDR3 runs 13 residues. Trimming took off 6 bases at V and 13 bases at J, with 16 bases between the two ends. Written as DNA, the CDR3 is TGTGCCAGCAGTCCTCGGGGGGCCGGTCCCCTCCACTTT. Residues: CASSPRGAGPLHF.

This clone has a handful of counts. The chain links TRBV4-2 to TRBJ2-3; 8 nucleotides line up with TRBD1. The germline V gene has CDR1 LGHNA and CDR2 YNFKEQ. Trimming at V came to 2 bases and at J to 3 bases, leaving 4 bases not matched to a gene. The CDR3 extends over 15 amino acids. As DNA, the CDR3 is TGTGCCAGCAGCCAACTGGACAGGGATACAGATACGCAGTATTTT. It codes for CASSQLDRDTDTQYF.

The chain joins TRBV10-3 to TRBJ2-6; 8 nucleotides agree with TRBD2. The CDR3 contains 17 residues. The junction had 11 bases not matched to a gene; V was cut back by 8 bases and J by 2 bases. In germline, CDR1 is ENHRY, CDR2 SYGVKD. CDR3 region: CAIGTGGRLAGANVLTF. In DNA form, the CDR3 reads TGTGCCATCGGGACTGGCGGGAGGCTGGCTGGGGCCAACGTCCTGACTTTC.

The J gene is TRBJ1-5, the V gene TRBV6-1; perhaps TRBD1 as D (6 bases). The V gene lost 7 bases and the J gene lost 6 bases, with 16 bases spanning the gap. This CDR3 is 14 amino acids long. Germline CDR1 reads MNHNS; CDR2 reads SASEGT. In DNA form, the CDR3 reads TGTGCCAGCAATAGGGGACAATCTTCTCAGCCCCAGCATTTT. Translated: CASNRGQSSQPQHF.

For the CDR3, the DNA is TGTGCCACCATGGGTCAGGGCCTCCAAGAGACCCAGTACTTC. Translated: CATMGQGLQETQYF. The genes are TRBV5-6 and TRBJ2-5, with a tentative D call TRBD1 (5 bases). Germline CDR1 SGHDT, CDR2 YYEEEE. CDR3 size: 14 residues. Deletions cut 9 bases from V and 1 base from J, with 16 bases between.

This sequence joins TRBV7-3 and TRBJ1-2; a possible D gene is TRBD1 (6 bases). Germline V CDR1 and CDR2: SGHTA, FQGTGA. Trimming pared 5 bases from V and 8 bases from J, leaving 21 bases between. The CDR3 length is 15 residues. The CDR3 DNA follows: TGTGCCAGCAGCCCCCGCCCCTCAGGGGCTGAAGGCTACACCTTC. Its protein is CASSPRPSGAEGYTF. The complete variable domain, with remaining parts taken from reference TRBV7-3 and TRBJ1-2, reads GAGVSQTPSNKVTEKGKYVELRCDPISGHTALYWYRQSLGQGPEFLIYFQGTGAADDSGLPNDRFFAVRPEGSVSTLKIQRTERGDSAVYLCASSPRPSGAEGYTFGSGTRLTVV.

This sequence joins TRBV5-1 and TRBJ1-2, with D perhaps TRBD1 (6 bases). The CDR3 runs to 13 residues. Deletions cut 4 bases from V and 2 bases from J, with 9 bases between. CDR1 is SGHRS and CDR2 is YFSETQ in the germline V gene. The CDR3 protein is CASSPTGNYGYTF. CDR3 in DNA: TGCGCCAGCAGCCCGACAGGAAACTATGGCTACACCTTC.

The chain combines TRBV5-6 with TRBJ2-3, with D possibly matching TRBD2 (5 bases). The germline CDR1 and CDR2 sequences are SGHDT and YYEEEE. The CDR3 sequence is 14 residues long. The ends were cut back, 4 bases at V and 1 base at J, with 10 bases in the middle. CDR3 amino acids: CASSGPGGTDTQYF. Written as DNA, the CDR3 is TGTGCCAGCAGCGGCCCCGGGGGCACAGATACGCAGTATTTT.

The chain employs TRBV5-6 and TRBJ2-2; possible D gene TRBD1, 5 bases. This CDR3 contains 14 residues. The germline gives CDR1 SGHDT, CDR2 YYEEEE. V lost 0 bases and J lost 4, with 7 bases in between. The CDR3 region is CASSLEGATGELFF. Written as DNA, the CDR3 is TGTGCCAGCAGCTTGGAAGGGGCCACCGGGGAGCTGTTTTTT.